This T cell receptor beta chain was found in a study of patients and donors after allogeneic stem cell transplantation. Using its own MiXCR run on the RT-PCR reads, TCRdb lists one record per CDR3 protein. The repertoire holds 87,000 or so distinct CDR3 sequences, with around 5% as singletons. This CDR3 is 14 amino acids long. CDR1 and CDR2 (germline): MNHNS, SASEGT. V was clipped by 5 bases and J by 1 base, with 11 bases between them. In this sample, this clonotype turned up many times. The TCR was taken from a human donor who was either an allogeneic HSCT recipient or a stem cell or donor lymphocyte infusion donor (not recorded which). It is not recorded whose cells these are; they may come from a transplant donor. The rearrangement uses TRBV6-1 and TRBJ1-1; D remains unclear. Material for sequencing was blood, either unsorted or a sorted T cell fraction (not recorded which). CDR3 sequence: CASSNPPGNTEAFF. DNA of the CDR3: TGTGCCAGCAGTAACCCCCCCGGGAACACTGAAGCTTTCTTT.